Presented here are 17 T cell receptor beta chains from one specimen sequenced in a study of cytomegalovirus exposure and HLA in healthy donors. PCR was performed using 60 Vbeta and 13 Jbeta primers. Measured with immunoSEQ multiplex PCR; TCRdb has only the in-frame clones, and not every one. Here the sample spans some 120,000 clones, about 81% being singletons. Specimen: PBMCs. These receptors originate from a woman aged 40 to 50 in good health and CMV-seropositive.

This chain uses TRBV18 with TRBJ2-6; 7 positions agree with TRBD1. Germline V CDR1 and CDR2: KGHSH, LQKENI. This CDR3 comprises 20 residues. Losses at the gene ends were 0 bases for V and 3 bases for J; bases not matched to a gene: 14. CDR3 sequence reads: CASSPPRSRQGLGGANVLTF. The CDR3 DNA reads as TGTGCCAGCTCACCACCCAGGTCGAGACAGGGCTTAGGTGGGGCCAACGTCCTGACTTTC.

This clone was detected only once. The chain has TRBV7-2 and TRBJ1-2; 8 bases agree with TRBD1. With V trimmed by 1 base and J by 2 bases, 3 bases remained unmatched. This CDR3 has 15 amino acids. Per the germline V gene, CDR1 is SGHTA and CDR2 is FQGNSA. The CDR3 is CASSLDNRGNYGYTF. In DNA, the CDR3 is TGTGCCAGCAGCTTAGATAACAGGGGGAACTATGGCTACACCTTC.

Only a few counts were recorded for this clone. The CDR3 protein is CASSLEGWTGADDEAFF. The CDR3 DNA reads TGTGCCAGCAGCTTAGAAGGATGGACAGGGGCGGACGATGAAGCTTTCTTT. The V and J genes are TRBV7-2 and TRBJ1-1; 9 bases are shared with TRBD1. Trimming took 1 base from V and 7 from J; bases not matched to a gene: 13. Germline V gene lookup returns CDR1 SGHTA and CDR2 FQGNSA. The CDR3 consists of 17 residues.

The genes are TRBV6-5 and TRBJ2-5; D unclear. The J call may be wrong; the DNA end is better matched by TRBJ2-7. This CDR3 is 14 amino acids long. Germline CDR1 MNHEY, CDR2 SVGAGI. The CDR3 reads CASSYTRNSYEQYF. For the CDR3, the DNA is TGTGCCAGCAGTTACACGAGGAACTCCTACGAGCAGTACTTC.

The V gene is TRBV30, the J gene TRBJ1-2; 10 nucleotides match TRBD1. After removal of 0 bases from V and 8 bases from J, the junction contained 6 bases not matched to a gene. This CDR3 spans 14 amino acids. Germline assignment: CDR1 GTSNPN and CDR2 SVGIG (reference sequence). CDR3 sequence: CAWSVKGQGNGYTF. The DNA for the CDR3 is TGTGCCTGGAGTGTAAAGGGACAGGGGAACGGCTACACCTTC.

This clone was counted between two and nine times. Other DNA sequences within the sample encode an identical CDR3. The V gene is TRBV6-5, the J gene TRBJ1-1; D is undetermined. Trimming cost V 0 bases and J 1 base, with 9 bases left between them. This CDR3 is 15 amino acids long. Germline V gene lookup returns CDR1 MNHEY and CDR2 SVGAGI. CDR3 sequence: CASSYSRGANTEAFF. CDR3 sequence (DNA): TGTGCCAGCAGTTACTCTAGAGGAGCGAACACTGAAGCTTTCTTT.

The chain joins TRBV6-5 to TRBJ1-1, with D perhaps matching TRBD1 (5 bases). From germline, CDR1 is MNHEY and CDR2 SVGAGI. V lost 4 bases and J lost 3, with 18 bases in between. The CDR3 loop spans 16 amino acids. The CDR3 loop is CASSFAGGERYTEAFF. The CDR3 nucleotides are TGTGCCAGCAGTTTCGCGGGGGGGGAGAGGTACACTGAAGCTTTCTTT.

This chain joins TRBV19 and TRBJ1-1, with 7 bases identical to TRBD1. Germline loops: CDR1 LNHDA, CDR2 SQIVND (reference sequence). V was clipped by 3 bases and J by 1 base; unmatched bases: 8. This CDR3 spans 16 amino acids. The CDR3 protein is CASSIQHDRENTEAFF. In nucleotides, the CDR3 is TGTGCCAGTAGTATCCAACATGACAGGGAGAACACTGAAGCTTTCTTT.

In DNA, the CDR3 is TGTGCCAGCTGGAGACGCTCTGGAAACACCATATATTTT. This translates into CASWRRSGNTIYF. The chain couples TRBV14 to TRBJ1-3; D remains ambiguous. CDR3 length: 13 residues. Germline CDR1 and CDR2: SGHDN and FVKESK. V was trimmed by 8 bases and J by 0 bases, leaving 8 bases between them.

CDR3 bases: TGTGCCAGTAGTATGGCAGGGGACACTGAAGCTTTCTTT. Its translation is CASSMAGDTEAFF. V usage is TRBV19 and J usage is TRBJ1-1, with D possibly matching TRBD1 (6 bases). The CDR3 sequence is 13 residues long. From germline, CDR1 is LNHDA and CDR2 SQIVND (reference sequence). The V end was cut by 3 bases, the J end by 3 bases, with 8 bases between.

The chain has TRBV29-1 and TRBJ2-7, with TRBD1 matching over 8 bases. Germline V gene data show CDR1 as SQVTM and CDR2 as ANQGSEA. This CDR3 spans 13 amino acids. The V and J ends lost 6 bases and 0 bases, in that order; junction bases with no gene match: 4. This CDR3 is CSVRGPSSYEQYF. CDR3 nucleotide sequence: TGCAGCGTCAGGGGGCCTAGCTCCTACGAGCAGTACTTC.

The chain carries TRBV18 and TRBJ2-3, with D perhaps matching TRBD1 (6 bases). CDR3 size: 15 residues. The V gene's germline CDR1 is KGHSH and CDR2 LQKENI. Trimming left V 1 base short and J 1 base short, with 9 bases between. CDR3 in DNA: TGTGCCAGCTCACCACAGGGGGTCGGCACAGATACGCAGTATTTT. This gives the protein CASSPQGVGTDTQYF. Supplemented by reference TRBV18 and TRBJ2-3, the full variable domain reads NAGVMQNPRHLVRRRGQEARLRCSPMKGHSHVYWYRQLPEEGLKFMVYLQKENIIDESGMPKERFSAEFPKEGPSILRIQQVVRGDSAAYFCASSPQGVGTDTQYFGPGTRLTVL.

This sequence joins TRBV7-9 and TRBJ1-4; D perhaps matches TRBD1 (5 bases). There are 18 residues in the CDR3. Germline V lookup: CDR1 SEHNR, CDR2 FQNEAQ (reference sequence). V was pared by 0 bases and J by 0 bases, with 14 bases between. The CDR3 is CASSLASPDSATNEKLFF. CDR3 bases: TGTGCCAGCAGCTTAGCGTCCCCAGACAGTGCAACTAATGAAAAACTGTTTTTT. The whole variable domain, remainder taken from reference TRBV7-9 and TRBJ1-4, is DTGVSQNPRHKITKRGQNVTFRCDPISEHNRLYWYRQTLGQGPEFLTYFQNEAQLEKSRLLSDRFSAERPKGSFSTLEIQRTEQGDSAMYLCASSLASPDSATNEKLFFGSGTQLSVL.

This chain connects TRBV7-8 to TRBJ1-5, with 11 nucleotides matching TRBD1. The CDR3 has 17 residues. Germline assignment: CDR1 SGHVS and CDR2 FQNEAQ. V was pared by 5 bases and J by 2 bases, with 8 bases of the junction left unmatched. The CDR3 loop reads CASSLDRGRAGNQPQHF. CDR3 DNA: TGTGCCAGCAGCCTGGACAGGGGGCGGGCGGGCAATCAGCCCCAGCATTTT.

The chain joins TRBV6-6 to TRBJ2-7, with a tentative D call TRBD1 (6 bases). In germline, CDR1 is MNHNY, CDR2 SVGAGI (reference sequence). V lost 8 bases and J 1 base, leaving 21 bases between the germline ends. CDR3 length equals 16 residues. CDR3 sequence reads: CASVSQGHPFSYEQYF. Written as DNA, the CDR3 is TGTGCCAGCGTCAGTCAGGGACATCCTTTTTCCTACGAGCAGTACTTC.

The chain carries TRBV29-1 and TRBJ1-4, with no clear D. The CDR3 is 12 residues long. The germline V gene encodes CDR1 SQVTM and CDR2 ANQGSEA. Trimming pared 4 bases from V and 7 bases from J, leaving 10 bases between. CDR3 sequence (DNA): TGCAGCGTTGGACTCGTCGGTGAAAAACTGTTTTTT. Translated: CSVGLVGEKLFF.

The genes are TRBV27 and TRBJ1-5; D call uncertain. This CDR3 contains 14 residues. CDR1 is MNHEY and CDR2 is SMNVEV in the germline V gene (reference sequence). The germline V and J ends were trimmed by 5 bases and 1 base, with 9 bases remaining between them. The CDR3 sequence: CASSLLGSNQPQHF. The CDR3, as DNA: TGTGCCAGCAGTCTTTTGGGCAGCAATCAGCCCCAGCATTTT.